Shown below are 24 T cell receptor beta chains from a single sample sequenced in a study of OX40 agonist ivuxolimab in advanced cancers. TCRdb keeps only in-frame clones here, not all; method: immunoSEQ multiplex PCR. The sample yields 60,000 to 65,000 clones, 80% to 90% seen once. The material sequenced was CD4+ or CD8+ T cells sorted from blood, taken in a trial of the OX40 agonist ivuxolimab. These receptors were taken from an adult with an advanced solid tumor such as melanoma, head and neck, liver or kidney cancer.

CDR3 loop: CASSPIAGTQSYEQYF. Written as DNA, the CDR3 is TGCGCCAGCAGCCCAATTGCCGGGACACAATCCTACGAGCAGTACTTC. The rearrangement joins TRBV4-1 to TRBJ2-7, with a tentative D call TRBD1 (6 bases). This CDR3 comprises 16 residues. The V end was cut by 4 bases, the J end by 1 base, with 17 bases between. Germline assignment: CDR1 MGHRA and CDR2 YSYEKL.

The chain combines TRBV27 with TRBJ2-2, with 8 bases identical to TRBD2. There are 18 residues in the CDR3. V gave up 2 bases and J gave up 0 bases; unmatched junction bases: 8. Germline V gives CDR1 MNHEY, CDR2 SMNVEV (reference sequence). The CDR3 loop reads CASSLTTTSATNTGELFF. CDR3 bases: TGTGCCAGCAGTTTAACCACGACTAGCGCAACGAACACCGGGGAGCTGTTTTTT.

This rearrangement joins TRBV28 to TRBJ2-2, with D tentatively TRBD2 (7 bases). Germline CDR1 and CDR2: MDHEN and SYDVKM. This CDR3 has 16 amino acids. V lost 6 bases and J lost 4, with 18 bases in between. The CDR3, as DNA: TGTGCCAGCAGGAGGTCGGGGGGCTGGGTCACCGGGGAGCTGTTTTTT. This translates into CASRRSGGWVTGELFF.

The V and J genes are TRBV5-4 and TRBJ1-2; no clear D. The CDR3 length is 14 residues. V lost 0 bases to trimming and J lost 3 bases, with 9 bases between them. Per germline, CDR1 SGHNT and CDR2 YYREEE (reference sequence). The CDR3 bases are TGTGCCAGCAGCTTGGGAAGCAGCCACTATGGCTACACCTTC. It codes for CASSLGSSHYGYTF.

V and J are TRBV6-1 and TRBJ2-4, with 14 positions matching TRBD2. This CDR3 is 17 amino acids long. V lost 2 bases and J lost 6; bases outside the gene matches: 6. Germline V gives CDR1 MNHNS, CDR2 SASEGT. The CDR3 DNA sequence: TGTGCCAGCAGTGAAAGGACTAGCGGGGGGCTTCGAAACATTCAGTACTTC. As protein: CASSERTSGGLRNIQYF.

A word on this clone: The identical CDR3 is also encoded by other nucleotide sequences in the sample. The chain couples TRBV5-1 to TRBJ2-5, with TRBD2 identical over 11 bases. CDR1 is SGHRS and CDR2 is YFSETQ in the germline V gene. V trimming: 3 bases; J trimming: 1 base; junction bases outside the gene matches: 2. The CDR3 covers 15 residues. DNA of the CDR3: TGCGCCAGCAGCTCTAGCGGGGGGTTCCAAGAGACCCAGTACTTC. Amino acid sequence: CASSSSGGFQETQYF.

V and J are TRBV5-8 and TRBJ2-7; 7 bases line up with TRBD1. V was pared by 4 bases and J by 0 bases, with 7 bases of the junction left unmatched. In germline, CDR1 is SGHTS, CDR2 YDEGEE. The CDR3 is 15 residues long. The CDR3, as DNA: TGTGCCAGCAGCGTACGGGACAGAAGCTCCTACGAGCAGTACTTC. It codes for CASSVRDRSSYEQYF.

The CDR3 DNA is TGTGCCAGTAGGCTCGGGGGAAACACTGAAGCTTTCTTT. Translated: CASRLGGNTEAFF. The chain combines TRBV19 with TRBJ1-1, with a tentative D call TRBD1 (5 bases). The CDR3 is 13 residues long. V dropped 6 bases and J dropped 2 bases, with 10 bases sitting between them. Germline-derived CDR1 and CDR2 are LNHDA and SQIVND (reference sequence).

This clone occurred once. The rearrangement links TRBV27 to TRBJ2-3; D is unclear. CDR3 length: 13 amino acids. Germline V gives CDR1 MNHEY, CDR2 SMNVEV (reference sequence). Trimming cost V 4 bases and J 0 bases, with 5 bases left between them. In nucleotides, the CDR3 is TGTGCCAGCAGTTCCTCTAGCACAGATACGCAGTATTTT. Amino acids: CASSSSSTDTQYF.

A single count supports this clone. The chain uses TRBV7-9 and TRBJ1-1, with no clear D. Trimming removed 8 bases at V and 5 bases at J, with 15 bases between. Looked up from germline, CDR1 is SEHNR and CDR2 is FQNEAQ (reference sequence). The CDR3 has 13 amino acids. In DNA form, the CDR3 reads TGTGCCAGCTGGTGGCTAGGGTCGACTGAAGCTTTCTTT. Residues: CASWWLGSTEAFF.

This clone was recorded only once. The chain recombines TRBV13 with TRBJ2-1; TRBD1 aligns across 8 bases. Germline V gives CDR1 PRHDT, CDR2 FYEKMQ (reference sequence). The CDR3 runs 15 residues. Trimming cost V 3 bases and J 8 bases; bases outside gene matches: 9. The CDR3 coding sequence is TGTGCCAGCAGCTTTGTAACAGGGGGTTGGCATGAGCAGTTCTTC. Amino acid sequence: CASSFVTGGWHEQFF.

V gene TRBV6-4 combines with J gene TRBJ1-1; D is unresolved. This CDR3 spans 14 amino acids. Between the trimmed V and J ends, which lost 2 bases and 4 bases, there was a span of 11 bases. Germline V gives CDR1 MRHNA, CDR2 SNTAGT. This CDR3 is CASSDRAGSTEAFF. In DNA, the CDR3 is TGTGCCAGCAGTGACCGGGCAGGAAGCACTGAAGCTTTCTTT.

V is TRBV4-2 and J is TRBJ1-2, with D hard to call. This CDR3 has 16 amino acids. Germline values: CDR1 LGHNA, CDR2 YNFKEQ. Deletions cut 2 bases from V and 4 bases from J, with 17 bases between. CDR3 sequence: CASSQLRYSQIYGYTF. In nucleotides, the CDR3 is TGTGCCAGCAGCCAATTGAGGTACAGCCAAATCTATGGCTACACCTTC.

J is TRBJ2-1 and V is TRBV4-1; D not certain. CDR1 MGHRA and CDR2 YSYEKL come from the germline V gene. V lost 1 base to trimming and J lost 6 bases, with 4 bases between them. CDR3 size: 12 residues. The CDR3 protein is CASSQASNEQFF. The CDR3 DNA sequence: TGCGCCAGCAGCCAAGCCTCCAATGAGCAGTTCTTC.

The J gene is TRBJ2-7, the V gene TRBV19; no clear D. The CDR3 has 15 amino acids. V was clipped by 1 base and J by 2 bases, with 12 bases between them. Germline CDR1 reads LNHDA; CDR2 reads SQIVND (reference sequence). CDR3 bases: TGTGCCAGTAGTATAGCCTCAGGTTCAACCTACGAGCAGTACTTC. This gives the protein CASSIASGSTYEQYF.

The chain carries TRBV5-1 and TRBJ2-3, with TRBD2 matching over 8 bases. The CDR3 length is 18 residues. Losses at the gene ends were 2 bases for V and 0 bases for J; bases not matched to a gene: 11. Germline lookup yields CDR1 SGHRS and CDR2 YFSETQ. The CDR3 loop is CASSFDFSGATSTDTQYF. CDR3 DNA: TGCGCCAGCAGCTTTGATTTTAGCGGGGCAACGAGCACAGATACGCAGTATTTT.

The chain recombines TRBV5-6 with TRBJ1-3; D possibly corresponds to TRBD1 (5 bases). Germline lookup yields CDR1 SGHDT and CDR2 YYEEEE. Trimming pared 0 bases from V and 0 bases from J, leaving 19 bases between. The CDR3 totals 19 residues. CDR3 in DNA: TGTGCCAGCAGCTTGGGCGGGGACGGAATCGACTTCTCTGGAAACACCATATATTTT. Translating gives CASSLGGDGIDFSGNTIYF.

In this sample, this clone turned up once. The chain carries TRBV19 and TRBJ2-1, with unresolved D. Per the germline V gene, CDR1 is LNHDA and CDR2 is SQIVND (reference sequence). The CDR3 runs 12 residues. Between the trimmed V and J ends, which lost 5 bases and 9 bases, there was a span of 11 bases. CDR3 protein: CASSPSGVEQFF. The DNA of the CDR3 is TGTGCCAGTAGTCCTAGTGGCGTTGAGCAGTTCTTC.

This rearrangement joins TRBV5-5 to TRBJ1-1, with D possibly being TRBD1 (5 bases). V was pared by 2 bases and J by 1 base, with 9 bases between. Germline CDR1 SGHKS, CDR2 YYEKEE (reference sequence). The CDR3 is made up of 14 amino acids. The CDR3 sequence is CASSFGTANTEAFF. In DNA, the CDR3 is TGTGCCAGCAGCTTCGGGACCGCGAACACTGAAGCTTTCTTT.

The genes are TRBV4-1 and TRBJ2-1; TRBD1 agrees at 8 bases. The CDR3 is made up of 16 amino acids. V lost 2 bases and J lost 10; bases outside the gene matches: 13. Per germline, CDR1 MGHRA and CDR2 YSYEKL. The CDR3 sequence: CASSQPPGAGGREQFF. CDR3 bases: TGCGCCAGCAGCCAACCCCCGGGGGCAGGGGGCAGGGAGCAGTTCTTC.

The rearrangement links TRBV27 to TRBJ2-1; D is perhaps TRBD2 (6 bases). The CDR3 is 10 residues long. Germline CDR1 and CDR2: MNHEY and SMNVEV (reference sequence). The germline V and J ends were trimmed by 8 bases and 10 bases, with 9 bases remaining between them. CDR3 nucleotide sequence: TGTGCCAGCGGTGGGGGGGAGCAGTTCTTC. It is translated as CASGGGEQFF.

V is TRBV7-9 and J is TRBJ2-7; possibly TRBD1 for D (6 bases). Trimming shortened V by 5 bases and J by 5 bases, and 19 bases separated the two germline ends. Germline V gene lookup returns CDR1 SEHNR and CDR2 FQNEAQ (reference sequence). CDR3 length: 15 amino acids. CDR3 loop: CASSTPVQGFHEQYF. In DNA form, the CDR3 reads TGTGCCAGCAGCACACCAGTACAGGGTTTCCACGAGCAGTACTTC.

The gene calls are TRBV5-8 and TRBJ2-7; D might be TRBD2 (6 bases). Germline CDR1 reads SGHTS; CDR2 reads YDEGEE. The CDR3 has 16 amino acids. Trimming stripped 0 bases from V and 0 bases from J, with 13 bases between. The chain's CDR3 is CASSLVVASDSYEQYF. CDR3 DNA: TGTGCCAGCAGCTTGGTGGTGGCTAGCGACTCCTACGAGCAGTACTTC.

To note about this clone: At the DNA level, this CDR3 is encoded by other sequences in the same sample as well. This chain uses TRBV5-1 with TRBJ2-7; unclear D gene. The CDR3 is made up of 13 amino acids. Germline assignment: CDR1 SGHRS and CDR2 YFSETQ. Between the trimmed V and J ends, which lost 0 bases and 3 bases, there was a span of 7 bases. In DNA, the CDR3 is TGCGCCAGCAGCTTGGCGTCTAGCTACGAGCAGTACTTC. This codes for CASSLASSYEQYF. Full variable domain (remainder filled in from reference TRBV5-1 and TRBJ2-7): KAGVTQTPRYLIKTRGQQVTLSCSPISGHRSVSWYQQTPGQGLQFLFEYFSETQRNKGNFPGRFSGRQFSNSRSEMNVSTLELGDSALYLCASSLASSYEQYFGPGTRLTVT.